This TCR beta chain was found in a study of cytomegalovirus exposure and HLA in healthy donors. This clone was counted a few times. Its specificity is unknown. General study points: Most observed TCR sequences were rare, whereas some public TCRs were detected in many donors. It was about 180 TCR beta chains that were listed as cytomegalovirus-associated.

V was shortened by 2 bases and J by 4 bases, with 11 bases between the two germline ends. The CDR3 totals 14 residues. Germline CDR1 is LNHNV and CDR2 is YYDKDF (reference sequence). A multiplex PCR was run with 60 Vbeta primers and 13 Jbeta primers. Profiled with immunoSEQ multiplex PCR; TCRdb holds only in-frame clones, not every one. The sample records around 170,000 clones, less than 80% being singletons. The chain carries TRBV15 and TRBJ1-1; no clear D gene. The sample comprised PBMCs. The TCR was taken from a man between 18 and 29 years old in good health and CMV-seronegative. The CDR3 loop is CATSRPLAATEAFF. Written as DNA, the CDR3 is TGTGCCACCAGCAGACCACTGGCGGCCACTGAAGCTTTCTTT.